This TCR beta chain was profiled in a study of T cells in Graves' hyperthyroidism and ophthalmopathy. Per the germline V gene, CDR1 is SGHDT and CDR2 is YYEEEE. The CDR3 is 17 residues long. V dropped 4 bases and J dropped 2; count of bases not matched to a gene: 9. Amplification of TCR beta CDR3 regions used RNA as the template. Researchers ran a first-round RT-PCR on the TCR CDR3 using the HTBI primer set. One entry per CDR3 protein, called by TCRdb with MiXCR from the multiplex PCR reads. The sample lists about 640,000 distinct CDR3 sequences; roughly 20% were seen once. This clonotype was recorded a few times.

The chain has TRBV5-6 and TRBJ2-7, with TRBD2 identical over 13 bases. The sequence was collected from a man aged 25-45 years with Graves' ophthalmopathy. Source material: blood. The CDR3 loop is CASSGGLAGLFTYEQYF. CDR3 nucleotide sequence: TGTGCCAGCAGCGGGGGACTAGCGGGGCTGTTTACCTACGAGCAGTACTTC.